Given below is one T cell receptor (beta chain) in context. The sample comes from a study of blood T cell repertoires in COVID-19. For the study at large: COVID-19 samples from acute and convalescent phases originated in the United States, Italy and Spain.

Trimming pared 7 bases from V and 6 bases from J, leaving 13 bases between. Germline assignment: CDR1 SQVTM and CDR2 ANQGSEA. The CDR3 spans 12 residues. Sequenced by immunoSEQ multiplex PCR; TCRdb stores in-frame clones only, minus some. The sample records 240,000 or so clones, 60% to 75% being singletons. The receptor was derived from a woman of 80 years or more with acute or convalescent COVID-19. V and J are TRBV29-1 and TRBJ2-1; D is uncertain. Source material: peripheral blood. CDR3 protein: CSAPPTGNEQFF. In DNA, the CDR3 is TGCAGCGCCCCACCTACGGGCAATGAGCAGTTCTTC.